The 13 T cell receptor beta chains below were found in one sample sequenced in a study of cytomegalovirus exposure and HLA in healthy donors. Profiling relied on immunoSEQ multiplex PCR, and the TCRdb table lists in-frame clones only, not all of them. The data contain some 120,000 clones, around 94% of them singletons. The material sequenced was PBMCs. The receptors here all came from a woman aged 18-30 years in good health and CMV-seronegative.

This chain links TRBV6-5 with TRBJ1-1; TRBD1 agrees at 7 bases. Trimming removed 5 bases from V and 6 bases from J; junction bases left unmatched: 9. Germline loops: CDR1 MNHEY, CDR2 SVGAGI. This CDR3 has 14 amino acids. The CDR3 here is CASSENRGGAEAFF. The CDR3 nucleotides read TGTGCCAGCAGTGAAAACAGGGGCGGGGCTGAAGCTTTCTTT.

The rearrangement uses TRBV10-3 and TRBJ1-5, with 8 bases aligning to TRBD1. This CDR3 is 15 amino acids long. Losses at the gene ends were 5 bases for V and 3 bases for J; bases not matched to a gene: 6. CDR1 is ENHRY and CDR2 is SYGVKD in the germline V gene. For the CDR3, the DNA is TGTGCCATCAGTTCCGGGACAGGAGACAATCAGCCCCAGCATTTT. Its translation is CAISSGTGDNQPQHF.

By proportion, this clone is medium-sized. The rearrangement joins TRBV6-4 to TRBJ2-1; a possible D gene is TRBD2 (6 bases). Germline assignment: CDR1 MRHNA and CDR2 SNTAGT. The CDR3 has 15 residues. Trimming took 3 bases from V and 3 from J, leaving 12 bases between them. CDR3 in amino acids: CASSESLRDYNEQFF. CDR3 nucleotide sequence: TGTGCCAGCAGTGAATCGTTGCGGGACTACAATGAGCAGTTCTTC.

The V and J genes are TRBV7-3 and TRBJ2-1; TRBD1 is a possible D gene (5 bases). Trimming removed 4 bases from V and 6 bases from J, with 16 bases in between. Per germline, CDR1 SGHTA and CDR2 FQGTGA. The CDR3 runs 15 residues. In nucleotides, the CDR3 is TGTGCCAGCAGCTCCAGTAGGTCCAGGGCCAATGAGCAGTTCTTC. Its translation is CASSSSRSRANEQFF.

The chain recombines TRBV7-9 with TRBJ2-7; 12 nucleotides match TRBD2. Germline CDR1 SEHNR, CDR2 FQNEAQ (reference sequence). The CDR3 consists of 16 residues. V shed 4 bases, J shed 0 bases, and the junction held 4 bases outside the gene matches. The CDR3 region is CASSSETSGSSYEQYF. The CDR3, as DNA: TGTGCCAGCAGCTCCGAGACTAGCGGGAGCTCCTACGAGCAGTACTTC.

The chain recombines TRBV28 with TRBJ2-5; TRBD1 aligns across 7 bases. The CDR3 runs 15 residues. Germline V gene sequence: CDR1 MDHEN, CDR2 SYDVKM. V gave up 8 bases and J gave up 1 base; unmatched junction bases: 10. CDR3 region: CASEGQATTQETQYF. As DNA, the CDR3 is TGTGCCAGCGAAGGACAGGCCACCACCCAAGAGACCCAGTACTTC.

V usage is TRBV9 and J usage is TRBJ1-2; 8 bases agree with TRBD1. Trimming at V came to 3 bases and at J to 3 bases, leaving 1 base not matched to a gene. This CDR3 has 13 residues. CDR1 and CDR2 (germline): SGDLS, YYNGEE. This CDR3 is CASSDRGDYGYTF. The CDR3 DNA follows: TGTGCCAGCAGCGACAGGGGGGACTATGGCTACACCTTC.

This clone was recorded a few times. This chain joins TRBV5-1 and TRBJ2-7, with 7 positions matching TRBD1. The junction had 8 bases not matched to a gene; V was cut back by 4 bases and J by 1 base. The CDR3 is made up of 15 amino acids. Germline V gene sequence: CDR1 SGHRS, CDR2 YFSETQ. The CDR3 nucleotides read TGCGCCAGCAGCCCCCGGGACAGTTTTTCCTACGAGCAGTACTTC. It specifies CASSPRDSFSYEQYF.

The chain combines TRBV4-1 with TRBJ1-4; TRBD1 aligns across 10 bases. The CDR3 extends over 15 amino acids. J lost 5 bases, V lost 2 bases, and 2 bases had no gene match. Germline CDR1 MGHRA, CDR2 YSYEKL. This CDR3 is CASSQRDRGNEKLFF. The CDR3 DNA is TGCGCCAGCAGCCAACGGGACAGGGGAAATGAAAAACTGTTTTTT.

For the CDR3, the DNA is TGTGCCAGCAGACTAGACACCGACTCTGGAAACACCATATATTTT. It is translated as CASRLDTDSGNTIYF. J is TRBJ1-3 and V is TRBV6-5; D gene ambiguous. CDR1 is MNHEY, CDR2 SVGAGI, per germline. V was trimmed by 6 bases and J by 0 bases, leaving 12 bases between them. This CDR3 has 15 amino acids.

The chain couples TRBV2 to TRBJ1-1; possible D gene TRBD1, 5 bases. Trimming removed 6 bases at V and 3 bases at J, with 17 bases between. Germline CDR1 SNHLY, CDR2 FYNNEI. The length of the CDR3 is 15 residues. CDR3 residues: CASRPREGAYTEAFF. The CDR3 DNA follows: TGTGCCAGCAGGCCCAGGGAAGGGGCGTACACTGAAGCTTTCTTT.

The chain carries TRBV18 and TRBJ1-3, with TRBD1 as a possible D gene (5 bases). CDR1 is KGHSH and CDR2 is LQKENI in the germline V gene. The CDR3 length is 16 residues. The germline V and J ends were trimmed by 2 bases and 0 bases, with 11 bases remaining between them. CDR3: CASSPEQTVSGNTIYF. The CDR3 DNA sequence: TGTGCCAGCTCACCAGAGCAGACAGTCTCTGGAAACACCATATATTTT.

The rearrangement uses TRBV5-1 and TRBJ2-1; tentative D call: TRBD2 (6 bases). CDR1 is SGHRS, CDR2 YFSETQ, per germline. The CDR3 is made up of 16 amino acids. The V end was cut by 4 bases, the J end by 1 base, with 15 bases between. The CDR3 reads CASSPYTSSSYNEQFF. CDR3 DNA: TGCGCCAGCAGCCCCTATACTAGCTCTTCCTACAATGAGCAGTTCTTC. The entire variable domain, with the rest obtained from reference TRBV5-1 and TRBJ2-1, is as follows: KAGVTQTPRYLIKTRGQQVTLSCSPISGHRSVSWYQQTPGQGLQFLFEYFSETQRNKGNFPGRFSGRQFSNSRSEMNVSTLELGDSALYLCASSPYTSSSYNEQFFGPGTRLTVL.